The 24 T cell receptor beta chains below come from one sample, sequenced in a study of OX40 agonist ivuxolimab in advanced cancers. Libraries were prepared through the immunoSEQ multiplex PCR assay. Sourced from immuneACCESS, this table was stored by TCRdb with only in-frame sequences that have V and J called. A share of the clones is absent; for the studies checked, an unresolved V gene accounts for under half, and the remainder has no known explanation. The sample table shows roughly 35,000 clones, and about 88% are seen once. The top ten clones comprise 2% to 2.5% of the sample. This specimen consisted of CD4+ or CD8+ T cells sorted from blood, obtained in a trial of the OX40 agonist ivuxolimab. All receptors come from an adult with an advanced solid tumor such as melanoma, head and neck, liver or kidney cancer.

The chain recombines TRBV30 with TRBJ2-2, with D hard to call. Trimming stripped 0 bases from V and 4 bases from J, with 6 bases between. Germline values: CDR1 GTSNPN, CDR2 SVGIG (reference sequence). The CDR3 is made up of 13 amino acids. The CDR3 sequence: CAWSVQITGELFF. In nucleotides, the CDR3 is TGTGCCTGGAGTGTACAGATCACCGGGGAGCTGTTTTTT. Supplemented by reference TRBV30 and TRBJ2-2, the full variable domain reads SQTIHQWPATLVQPVGSPLSLECTVEGTSNPNLYWYRQAAGRGLQLLFYSVGIGQISSEVPQNLSASRPQDRQFILSSKKLLLSDSGFYLCAWSVQITGELFFGEGSRLTVL.

V gene TRBV25-1 combines with J gene TRBJ2-3; 11 bases match TRBD2. This CDR3 spans 18 amino acids. Germline V gene data show CDR1 as MGHDK and CDR2 as SYGVNS. J lost 3 bases, V lost 3 bases, and 11 bases had no gene match. The CDR3 reads CASSDPLPSGGLTDTQYF. The CDR3 DNA follows: TGTGCCAGCAGTGATCCCCTTCCTAGCGGGGGGCTTACAGATACGCAGTATTTT.

The rearrangement joins TRBV5-4 to TRBJ2-5; 7 bases fit TRBD2. Gene TRBJ2-7 matches the end of the DNA better, so the J call may be wrong. This CDR3 has 15 amino acids. Germline-derived CDR1 and CDR2 are SGHNT and YYREEE (reference sequence). CDR3 in DNA: TGTGCCAGCAGCCTTCGTGGCGGGGGAATGCACGAGCAGTACTTC. It is translated as CASSLRGGGMHEQYF.

The chain joins TRBV7-3 to TRBJ2-7; tentatively, D is TRBD2 (7 bases). V was cut by 5 bases and J by 5 bases, with 16 bases left in between. The CDR3 length is 14 residues. The germline V gene encodes CDR1 SGHTA and CDR2 FQGTGA. In nucleotides, the CDR3 is TGTGCCAGCAGCCTCCGGGGGGCTTTTCACGAGCAGTACTTC. This translates into CASSLRGAFHEQYF.

The J gene is TRBJ1-2, the V gene TRBV4-1; 9 nucleotides align to TRBD1. The CDR3 is made up of 12 amino acids. V lost 3 bases and J lost 8; bases outside the gene matches: 1. CDR1 and CDR2 from the germline V gene are MGHRA and YSYEKL. The CDR3: CASSQDRGGYTF. The CDR3 coding sequence is TGCGCCAGCAGCCAGGACAGGGGCGGCTACACCTTC.

The chain uses TRBV6-5 and TRBJ2-5; 7 bases match TRBD1. This CDR3 contains 13 residues. V was clipped by 2 bases and J by 5 bases; unmatched bases: 2. CDR1 MNHEY and CDR2 SVGAGI come from the germline V gene. In DNA, the CDR3 is TGTGCCAGCAGTTACGACAGGGCCGAGACCCAGTACTTC. Protein product: CASSYDRAETQYF.

The V gene is TRBV9, the J gene TRBJ2-7, with TRBD1 as a possible D gene (6 bases). Germline V gene sequence: CDR1 SGDLS, CDR2 YYNGEE. The germline V and J ends were trimmed by 0 bases and 8 bases, with 15 bases remaining between them. This CDR3 is built from 14 residues. This chain's CDR3 is CASSVEGRGGKQYF. The DNA of the CDR3 is TGTGCCAGCAGCGTAGAAGGCAGGGGTGGCAAGCAGTACTTC.

This clone appeared once. The V call is TRBV21-1, the J call TRBJ2-7; TRBD1 reflects the table's D call only, with no check against the DNA. TRBV21-1 is classified as a pseudogene. The CDR3 consists of 15 residues. This CDR3 reads CASSPGQGLSYEQYF. CDR3 coding DNA: TGTGCCAGCAGCCCAGGTCAGGGTTTATCCTACGAGCAGTACTTC.

The gene calls are TRBV6-6 and TRBJ2-2; possible D gene TRBD2, 6 bases. CDR3 length equals 15 residues. Germline CDR1 MNHNY, CDR2 SVGAGI (reference sequence). Trimming removed 2 bases from V and 6 bases from J, with 13 bases in between. CDR3 residues: CASSYPMRGAGELFF. DNA of the CDR3: TGTGCCAGCAGTTACCCGATGCGGGGCGCCGGGGAGCTGTTTTTT.

V usage is TRBV7-9 and J usage is TRBJ1-1; 7 bases agree with TRBD1. CDR3 size: 15 residues. Germline trimming cut 5 bases from V and 2 bases from J; bases unmatched to any gene: 8. The germline CDR1 and CDR2 sequences are SEHNR and FQNEAQ (reference sequence). The CDR3 loop reads CASSARDRPNTEAFF. The DNA for the CDR3 is TGTGCCAGCAGCGCCCGGGACAGACCCAACACTGAAGCTTTCTTT.

The J gene is TRBJ2-7, the V gene TRBV5-6, with TRBD1 identical over 7 bases. V lost 5 bases and J lost 6; bases outside the gene matches: 8. The CDR3 totals 13 residues. CDR1 and CDR2 (germline): SGHDT, YYEEEE. The CDR3 DNA reads TGTGCCAGCAGAGCCCCGACAGGGACCGAGCAGTACTTC. It is translated as CASRAPTGTEQYF.

The genes are TRBV5-4 and TRBJ2-3, with D unresolved. This CDR3 spans 14 amino acids. V was cut by 2 bases and J by 4 bases, with 11 bases left in between. Germline assignment: CDR1 SGHNT and CDR2 YYREEE (reference sequence). CDR3 DNA: TGTGCCAGCAGCTTTGAGTCCGGCGCAGATACGCAGTATTTT. It translates to CASSFESGADTQYF.

V gene TRBV5-8 combines with J gene TRBJ2-3; the match to TRBD1 covers 10 bases. The CDR3 runs 19 residues. V lost 3 bases and J lost 1; bases outside the gene matches: 14. CDR1 and CDR2 (germline): SGHTS, YDEGEE. The CDR3 DNA reads as TGTGCCAGCAGCTCCACCGGGACAGGGGCATGGGGTGGCACAGATACGCAGTATTTT. The encoded protein is CASSSTGTGAWGGTDTQYF.

The gene calls are TRBV4-3 and TRBJ1-5; D is unclear. This CDR3 is 15 amino acids long. CDR1 and CDR2 (germline): LGHNA, YSLEER. V dropped 0 bases and J dropped 1 base, with 7 bases sitting between them. CDR3 in amino acids: CASSQDPLSNQPQHF. The CDR3 bases are TGCGCCAGCAGCCAAGACCCCCTGAGCAATCAGCCCCAGCATTTT.

V and J are TRBV6-6 and TRBJ1-1; no reliable D call. From germline, CDR1 is MNHNY and CDR2 SVGAGI (reference sequence). The CDR3 covers 11 residues. V lost 6 bases and J 3 bases, leaving 5 bases between the germline ends. The CDR3 loop is CASRLHTEAFF. For the CDR3, the DNA is TGTGCCAGCAGACTACACACTGAAGCTTTCTTT.

The chain recombines TRBV7-9 with TRBJ1-6; D perhaps matches TRBD1 (6 bases). V lost 6 bases and J 7 bases, leaving 16 bases between the germline ends. This CDR3 region has 15 residues. From germline, CDR1 is SEHNR and CDR2 FQNEAQ (reference sequence). This CDR3 is CASSPQGTVNSPLHF. Written as DNA, the CDR3 is TGTGCCAGCAGTCCTCAGGGGACCGTCAATTCACCCCTCCACTTT.

This rearrangement joins TRBV7-3 to TRBJ2-1; the match to TRBD2 covers 12 bases. CDR1 is SGHTA, CDR2 FQGTGA, per germline. Germline trimming cut 5 bases from V and 7 bases from J; bases unmatched to any gene: 9. The CDR3 extends over 16 amino acids. CDR3 in DNA: TGTGCCAGCAGCCCTCAAGGGCTAGCGGGGGGGAATGAGCAGTTCTTC. As protein: CASSPQGLAGGNEQFF.

V usage is TRBV20-1 and J usage is TRBJ1-2; a possible D gene is TRBD1 (6 bases). Germline CDR1 and CDR2: DFQATT and SNEGSKA (reference sequence). This CDR3 is built from 11 residues. The CDR3 nucleotides are TGCCAACTTCAGGGGTTAGATGGCTACACCTTC. Protein: CQLQGLDGYTF.

The genes are TRBV21-1 and TRBJ2-7; the DNA was not used to check the table's D call, TRBD2. TRBV21-1 is a known pseudogene. The CDR3 has 17 amino acids. CDR3 nucleotide sequence: TGTGCCAGCAGCTCGCCCGCCTGGCGGGGGGCATCCTACGAGCAGTACTTC. Its protein is CASSSPAWRGASYEQYF.

The J gene is TRBJ1-2, the V gene TRBV10-3; 7 nucleotides agree with TRBD1. The CDR3 is 14 amino acids. CDR1 and CDR2 (germline): ENHRY, SYGVKD. CDR3 sequence (DNA): TGTGCGATCGGGCTCGCAGGGGGGGATCGGGGCTACACCTTC. Its protein product is CAIGLAGGDRGYTF.

The chain is built from TRBV7-3 and TRBJ1-2, with TRBD1 matching 7 bases. Germline lookup yields CDR1 SGHTA and CDR2 FQGTGA. Losses at the gene ends were 5 bases for V and 8 bases for J; bases not matched to a gene: 8. The CDR3 spans 13 residues. The CDR3, as DNA: TGTGCCAGCAGCCCTAAGACAGGGATCGGCTACACCTTC. As protein: CASSPKTGIGYTF.

Only a few counts were recorded for this clone. V gene TRBV18 combines with J gene TRBJ2-7; D might be TRBD1 (5 bases). CDR1 and CDR2 from the germline V gene are KGHSH and LQKENI. This CDR3 comprises 15 residues. The V end lost 1 base, the J end lost 0 bases, and 10 bases lay between the germline ends. The CDR3, as DNA: TGTGCCAGCTCACCACGTTTGGACACCTCCTACGAGCAGTACTTC. It specifies CASSPRLDTSYEQYF.

The chain joins TRBV5-1 to TRBJ1-5, with 7 bases identical to TRBD1. The CDR3 length is 20 residues. Germline loops: CDR1 SGHRS, CDR2 YFSETQ. The junction had 15 bases not matched to a gene; V was cut back by 0 bases and J by 0 bases. The CDR3 protein is CASSLEPPLDRPYSNQPQHF. Here the CDR3 DNA reads TGCGCCAGCAGCTTGGAGCCCCCCCTGGACAGGCCTTATAGCAATCAGCCCCAGCATTTT.

The chain joins TRBV27 to TRBJ2-1; 7 positions agree with TRBD2. The trim removed 5 bases at V and 3 bases at J, leaving 13 bases unmatched. Germline CDR1 is MNHEY and CDR2 is SMNVEV (reference sequence). The CDR3 contains 17 residues. CDR3 nucleotides: TGTGCCAGCAGTACAGCTTATGGGCGGGGGAACTACAATGAGCAGTTCTTC. This sequence encodes CASSTAYGRGNYNEQFF.